Below are 13 T cell receptor beta chains sequenced from a single sample in a study of shared clonotypes between healthy human individuals. Data came from immunoSEQ multiplex PCR; TCRdb stores just in-frame clones and leaves some out. Of some 2,100,000 clones in the sample, approximately 95% were seen once. The sequenced sample consisted of naive CD4+ T cells sorted from blood. The sample's subset: CD45RA+ positively selected. The receptors shown here come from a man aged 18-30 years in good health.

This chain joins TRBV28 and TRBJ1-1, with D hard to call. CDR1 and CDR2 (germline): MDHEN, SYDVKM. The CDR3 contains 15 residues. Trimming took off 3 bases at V and 0 bases at J, with 11 bases between the two ends. The CDR3 coding sequence is TGTGCCAGCAGTTTTAACGGAGACATGAACACTGAAGCTTTCTTT. It encodes CASSFNGDMNTEAFF.

Only one count was recorded for this clone. Other nucleotide sequences from this sample produce the same CDR3. The chain employs TRBV6-5 and TRBJ1-2; D is undetermined. Germline-derived CDR1 and CDR2 are MNHEY and SVGAGI. Trimming stripped 6 bases from V and 7 bases from J, with 9 bases between. The CDR3 runs 11 residues. CDR3 sequence: CASSLNGGYTF. The CDR3 nucleotides are TGTGCCAGCAGCCTTAACGGTGGCTACACCTTC.

The chain joins TRBV9 to TRBJ2-1; TRBD1 is a possible D gene (6 bases). The CDR3 spans 15 residues. Between the trimmed V and J ends, which lost 0 bases and 9 bases, there was a span of 16 bases. The germline V gene encodes CDR1 SGDLS and CDR2 YYNGEE. CDR3 nucleotides: TGTGCCAGCAGCGTAGCTACCTTGGGGGCTAGTGAGCAGTTCTTC. This translates into CASSVATLGASEQFF.

This chain uses TRBV18 with TRBJ2-1; 11 nucleotides match TRBD2. The CDR3 loop spans 16 amino acids. The germline V gene encodes CDR1 KGHSH and CDR2 LQKENI. J lost 8 bases, V lost 3 bases, and 9 bases had no gene match. CDR3 sequence: CASSPSLTSGMDEQFF. The CDR3, as DNA: TGTGCCAGCTCACCGTCTCTGACTAGCGGGATGGATGAGCAGTTCTTC. Together with reference TRBV18 and TRBJ2-1, the CDR3 gives the full variable domain: NAGVMQNPRHLVRRRGQEARLRCSPMKGHSHVYWYRQLPEEGLKFMVYLQKENIIDESGMPKERFSAEFPKEGPSILRIQQVVRGDSAAYFCASSPSLTSGMDEQFFGPGTRLTVL.

This rearrangement joins TRBV6-5 to TRBJ2-3, with no clear D. The CDR3 extends over 13 amino acids. The ends were cut back, 4 bases at V and 5 bases at J, with 10 bases in the middle. From germline, CDR1 is MNHEY and CDR2 SVGAGI. CDR3 region: CASSSRLEDTQYF. The CDR3 DNA reads as TGTGCCAGCAGTTCTCGACTCGAAGATACGCAGTATTTT.

This clone has just a few counts. The chain recombines TRBV14 with TRBJ2-7; D not resolved. Germline values: CDR1 SGHDN, CDR2 FVKESK. The CDR3 spans 13 residues. V gave up 1 base and J gave up 7 bases, with 11 bases separating them. CDR3 sequence (DNA): TGTGCCAGCAGCCAAGTCACGTTTGGGGAGCAGTACTTC. It encodes CASSQVTFGEQYF.

Points on this clone: One junction end does not reproduce the germline sequence, and a read error may be involved. This sequence joins TRBV7-7 and TRBJ2-1; D may correspond to TRBD1 or TRBD2 (5 bases each). Germline V lookup: CDR1 SSHAT, CDR2 FNYEAQ (reference sequence). The CDR3 covers 14 residues. The CDR3 coding sequence is TGTGCTAGCAGTACACGGGGCGGGTACAATGAGCAGTTCTTC. This encodes CASSTRGGYNEQFF.

V usage is TRBV7-2 and J usage is TRBJ2-1, with 7 bases identical to TRBD2. Per the germline V gene, CDR1 is SGHTA and CDR2 is FQGNSA. The V segment lost 5 bases and the J segment 7 bases; nucleotides outside the gene matches: 2. This CDR3 spans 12 amino acids. The CDR3 here is CASSQAGNEQFF. The CDR3 nucleotides are TGTGCCAGCAGCCAAGCGGGGAATGAGCAGTTCTTC.

The V and J genes are TRBV5-6 and TRBJ1-4, with 8 bases that match TRBD1. The CDR3 runs 14 residues. The V segment lost 7 bases and the J segment 8 bases; nucleotides outside the gene matches: 10. Germline-derived CDR1 and CDR2 are SGHDT and YYEEEE. The CDR3 DNA follows: TGTGCCAGCGGAGGACAGGGATTAGGAGAAAAACTGTTTTTT. It specifies CASGGQGLGEKLFF. Based on the CDR3 plus reference TRBV5-6 and TRBJ1-4, the full variable domain is DAGVTQSPTHLIKTRGQQVTLRCSPKSGHDTVSWYQQALGQGPQFIFQYYEEEERQRGNFPDRFSGHQFPNYSSELNVNALLLGDSALYLCASGGQGLGEKLFFGSGTQLSVL.

The chain carries TRBV9 and TRBJ2-6; D gene ambiguous. The germline V gene has CDR1 SGDLS and CDR2 YYNGEE. Trimming took 0 bases from V and 0 from J, leaving 7 bases between them. CDR3 size: 16 residues. In nucleotides, the CDR3 is TGTGCCAGCAGCGTAGATGGGTACTCTGGGGCCAACGTCCTGACTTTC. As protein: CASSVDGYSGANVLTF. Complete variable domain (other parts from reference TRBV9 and TRBJ2-6): DSGVTQTPKHLITATGQRVTLRCSPRSGDLSVYWYQQSLDQGLQFLIQYYNGEERAKGNILERFSAQQFPDLHSELNLSSLELGDSALYFCASSVDGYSGANVLTFGAGSRLTVL.

This sequence joins TRBV11-1 and TRBJ2-3; 8 positions match TRBD2. Germline CDR1 reads SGHAT; CDR2 reads FQDESV (reference sequence). V lost 0 bases and J lost 2; bases outside the gene matches: 4. This CDR3 has 16 residues. CDR3 nucleotide sequence: TGTGCCAGCAGCTTAGCGCTCGGGGGGGACACAGATACGCAGTATTTT. Its translation: CASSLALGGDTDTQYF.

This chain uses TRBV5-6 with TRBJ1-5; D possibly corresponds to TRBD1 (5 bases). Germline CDR1 is SGHDT and CDR2 is YYEEEE. The CDR3 consists of 14 residues. V was trimmed by 1 base and J by 6 bases, leaving 11 bases between them. CDR3 sequence: CASSLYQGGQPQHF. In DNA, the CDR3 is TGTGCCAGCAGCTTGTATCAGGGAGGTCAGCCCCAGCATTTT.

This clone was picked up one time. The CDR3 DNA reads as TGTGCCAGCAGCTTAGGACAGGGGGATCGAGCAGGATCACCCCTCCACTTT. Translation: CASSLGQGDRAGSPLHF. The V and J genes are TRBV4-2 and TRBJ1-6; TRBD1 matches 10 bases. Per the germline V gene, CDR1 is LGHNA and CDR2 is YNFKEQ. The V segment lost 5 bases and the J segment 10 bases; nucleotides outside the gene matches: 14. The CDR3 is 17 amino acids.